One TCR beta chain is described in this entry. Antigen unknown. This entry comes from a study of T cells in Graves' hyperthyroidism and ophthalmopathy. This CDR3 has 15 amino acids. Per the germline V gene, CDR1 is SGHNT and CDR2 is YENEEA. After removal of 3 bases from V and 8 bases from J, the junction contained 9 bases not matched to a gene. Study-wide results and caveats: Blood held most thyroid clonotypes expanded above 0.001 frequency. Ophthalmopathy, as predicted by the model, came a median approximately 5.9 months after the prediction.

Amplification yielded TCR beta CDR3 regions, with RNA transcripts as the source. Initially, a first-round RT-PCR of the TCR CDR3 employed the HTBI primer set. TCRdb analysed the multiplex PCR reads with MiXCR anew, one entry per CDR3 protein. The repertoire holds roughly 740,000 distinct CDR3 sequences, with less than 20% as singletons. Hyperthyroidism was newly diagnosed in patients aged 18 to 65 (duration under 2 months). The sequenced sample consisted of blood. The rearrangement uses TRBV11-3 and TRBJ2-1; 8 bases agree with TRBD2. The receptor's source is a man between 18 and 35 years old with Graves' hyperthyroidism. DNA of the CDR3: TGTGCCAGCAGCTTCGGGGGGGGCGATAGCTATGAGCAGTTCTTC. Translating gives CASSFGGGDSYEQFF.